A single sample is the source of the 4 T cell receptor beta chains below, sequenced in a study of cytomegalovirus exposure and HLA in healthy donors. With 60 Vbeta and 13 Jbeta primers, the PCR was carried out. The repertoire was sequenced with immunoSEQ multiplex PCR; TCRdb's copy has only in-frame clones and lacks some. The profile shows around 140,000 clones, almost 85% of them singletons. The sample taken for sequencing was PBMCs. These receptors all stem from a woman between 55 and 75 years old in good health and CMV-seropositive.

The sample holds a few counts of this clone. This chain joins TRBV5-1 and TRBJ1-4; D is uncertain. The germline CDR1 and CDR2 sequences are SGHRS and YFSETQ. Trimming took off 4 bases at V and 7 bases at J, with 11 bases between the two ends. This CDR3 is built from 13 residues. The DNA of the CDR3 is TGCGCCAGCAGCCATGGGTCGGGTGAAAAACTGTTTTTT. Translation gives CASSHGSGEKLFF.

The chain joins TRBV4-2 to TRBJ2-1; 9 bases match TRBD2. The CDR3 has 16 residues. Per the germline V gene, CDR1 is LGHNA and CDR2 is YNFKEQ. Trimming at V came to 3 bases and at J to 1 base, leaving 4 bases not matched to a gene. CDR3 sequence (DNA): TGTGCCAGCAGCCAGGAGACTAGCGGTTCCTACAATGAGCAGTTCTTC. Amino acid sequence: CASSQETSGSYNEQFF.

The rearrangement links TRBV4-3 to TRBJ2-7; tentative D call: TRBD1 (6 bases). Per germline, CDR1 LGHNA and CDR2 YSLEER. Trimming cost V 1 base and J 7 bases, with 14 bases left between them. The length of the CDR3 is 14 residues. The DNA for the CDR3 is TGCGCCAGCAGCCAAGGGGGGTCTCAGGGGGAGCAGTACTTC. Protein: CASSQGGSQGEQYF.

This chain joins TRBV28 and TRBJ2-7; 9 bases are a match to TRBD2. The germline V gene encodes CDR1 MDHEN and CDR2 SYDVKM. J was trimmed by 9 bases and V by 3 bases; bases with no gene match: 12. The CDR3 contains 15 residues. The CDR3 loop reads CASSFLSSGEGGQYF. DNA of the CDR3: TGTGCCAGCAGTTTCCTTTCTAGCGGGGAGGGAGGGCAGTACTTC.